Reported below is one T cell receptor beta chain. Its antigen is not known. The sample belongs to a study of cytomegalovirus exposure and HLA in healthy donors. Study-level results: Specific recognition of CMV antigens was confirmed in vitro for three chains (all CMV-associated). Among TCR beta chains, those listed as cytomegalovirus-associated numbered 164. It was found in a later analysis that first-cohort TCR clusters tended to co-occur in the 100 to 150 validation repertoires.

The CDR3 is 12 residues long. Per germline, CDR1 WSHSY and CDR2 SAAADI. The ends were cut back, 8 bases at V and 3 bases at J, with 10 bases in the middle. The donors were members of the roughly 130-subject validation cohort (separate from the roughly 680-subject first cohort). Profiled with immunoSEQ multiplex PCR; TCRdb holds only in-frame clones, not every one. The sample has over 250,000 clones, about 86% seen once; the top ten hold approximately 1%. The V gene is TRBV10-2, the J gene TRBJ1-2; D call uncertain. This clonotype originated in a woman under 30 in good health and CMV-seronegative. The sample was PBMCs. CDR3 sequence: CASRTADYGYTF. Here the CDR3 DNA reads TGCGCCAGCCGTACAGCGGACTATGGCTACACCTTC.